The clone carrying this T cell receptor beta chain was detected only a few times. What it binds is not known. This record comes from a study of response to subunit inactivated influenza vaccine. Findings and caveats of the study: New T cells are recruited in small numbers by each seasonal influenza vaccination, according to the authors' suggestion.

TCRdb redid the calling of the RT-PCR reads with MiXCR, one entry per CDR3 protein. The data hold 200,000 to 250,000 distinct CDR3 sequences, with 12% observed a single time. This receptor was taken from a man aged 45-60 years who received an inactivated influenza vaccine. Source: non-naive T cells sorted from PBMCs, taken around 15 days before vaccination.

The CDR3 DNA is TGTGCCAGCAGCCGGGGACAGGGAGTCATTCAGTACTTC. As protein: CASSRGQGVIQYF. The chain employs TRBV27 and TRBJ2-4, with 9 bases lining up with TRBD1. The CDR3 covers 13 residues. After removal of 6 bases from V and 9 bases from J, the junction contained 6 bases not matched to a gene. The germline gives CDR1 MNHEY, CDR2 SMNVEV (reference sequence).